The clone carrying this TCR beta chain came up many times. The data belong to a study of CD8 T cells in ankylosing spondylitis. The germline V gene has CDR1 MDHEN and CDR2 SYDVKM. The CDR3 is 15 amino acids. V was pared by 6 bases and J by 1 base, with 12 bases between. Researchers built TCR beta libraries using quantitative 5'-RACE with molecular barcodes. TCRdb passed the 5' RACE reads through MiXCR, listing each CDR3 protein once. The sample records 250,000 to 350,000 distinct CDR3 sequences, around 20% being singletons. The sequence derives from a male donor with ankylosing spondylitis or in good health (not recorded which). The V call is TRBV28, the J call TRBJ2-2; TRBD1 might be the D (6 bases). The specimen sequenced was blood, either unsorted or a sorted T cell fraction (not recorded which). The CDR3 here is CASSYLQGNTGELFF. Here the CDR3 DNA reads TGTGCCAGCAGCTACTTACAGGGGAACACCGGGGAGCTGTTTTTT.